A single sample is the source of the 17 T cell receptor beta chains below, sequenced in a study of technical replicates of blood from a few donors. The data were produced by immunoSEQ multiplex PCR, yet TCRdb's version contains in-frame clones alone and is incomplete. The sample has just under 85,000 clones; just over 90% are singletons. Sequencing was carried out using T cells isolated from PBMCs. These receptor sequences come from a human donor in good health.

This clone was observed a few times. The chain joins TRBV5-1 to TRBJ1-1; a possible D gene is TRBD1 (5 bases). CDR3 size: 15 residues. Germline lookup yields CDR1 SGHRS and CDR2 YFSETQ. Trimming took 3 bases from V and 4 from J, leaving 16 bases between them. The CDR3 here is CASSWWDAGGTEAFF. The CDR3 DNA reads as TGCGCCAGCAGCTGGTGGGACGCCGGGGGCACTGAAGCTTTCTTT.

The chain carries TRBV4-2 and TRBJ2-3, with 10 bases identical to TRBD2. Germline CDR1 reads LGHNA; CDR2 reads YNFKEQ. V gave up 3 bases and J gave up 0 bases; unmatched junction bases: 9. This CDR3 is built from 18 residues. In nucleotides, the CDR3 is TGTGCCAGCAGCCAGGAGTCTAGCGGGGGCCGAAGCACAGATACGCAGTATTTT. This translates into CASSQESSGGRSTDTQYF.

This clone was seen once. The CDR3 reads CAWLPGHLYTEAFF. In DNA, the CDR3 is TGTGCCTGGCTCCCGGGACACTTGTACACTGAAGCTTTCTTT. The chain employs TRBV30 and TRBJ1-1, with TRBD1 as a possible D gene (6 bases). CDR3 length: 14 residues. The germline CDR1 and CDR2 sequences are GTSNPN and SVGIG (reference sequence). V was pared by 5 bases and J by 3 bases, with 16 bases between.

This rearrangement joins TRBV27 to TRBJ1-6; D is uncertain. The germline CDR1 and CDR2 sequences are MNHEY and SMNVEV (reference sequence). The CDR3 loop spans 16 amino acids. Trimming removed 6 bases from V and 10 bases from J, with 22 bases in between. The CDR3: CASRFDLVEGGSPLHF. The CDR3 bases are TGTGCCAGCAGATTTGATCTGGTAGAGGGTGGGTCACCCCTCCACTTT.

CDR3 amino acids: CASSPRGTYYEQYF. Here the CDR3 DNA reads TGTGCCAGCAGTCCTAGAGGCACGTACTACGAGCAGTACTTC. The J gene is TRBJ2-7, the V gene TRBV27; D gene ambiguous. Trimming took 5 bases from V and 3 from J, leaving 14 bases between them. The CDR3 is made up of 14 amino acids. CDR1 and CDR2 (germline): MNHEY, SMNVEV (reference sequence).

J is TRBJ1-3 and V is TRBV5-4; 9 bases fit TRBD1. The ends lost 0 bases at V and 4 bases at J; junction bases unmatched: 2. Germline assignment: CDR1 SGHNT and CDR2 YYREEE (reference sequence). This CDR3 spans 15 amino acids. The CDR3: CASSLGGTGGNTIYF. The CDR3 DNA is TGTGCCAGCAGCTTGGGCGGGACAGGGGGAAACACCATATATTTT. Full variable domain (remainder filled in from reference TRBV5-4 and TRBJ1-3): ETGVTQSPTHLIKTRGQQVTLRCSSQSGHNTVSWYQQALGQGPQFIFQYYREEENGRGNFPPRFSGLQFPNYSSELNVNALELDDSALYLCASSLGGTGGNTIYFGEGSWLTVV.

The rearrangement joins TRBV6-5 to TRBJ2-1; D remains unclear. Germline CDR1 is MNHEY and CDR2 is SVGAGI. V dropped 2 bases and J dropped 7 bases, with 15 bases sitting between them. This CDR3 is 15 amino acids long. The DNA of the CDR3 is TGTGCCAGCAGTTACGGCAGTGGCTCCTGGAATGAGCAGTTCTTC. It specifies CASSYGSGSWNEQFF.

The CDR3 nucleotides read TGCGCCAGCAACGAACGACAGGGCGGGACCGGGGAGCTGTTTTTT. Translation: CASNERQGGTGELFF. The V and J genes are TRBV10-2 and TRBJ2-2; 7 bases align to TRBD1. V lost 7 bases and J lost 5; bases outside the gene matches: 10. Germline loops: CDR1 WSHSY, CDR2 SAAADI. The CDR3 consists of 15 residues.

The chain uses TRBV5-6 and TRBJ1-2; TRBD1 matches at 7 bases. J was trimmed by 3 bases and V by 1 base; bases with no gene match: 15. The germline CDR1 and CDR2 sequences are SGHDT and YYEEEE. The CDR3 consists of 18 residues. The CDR3 DNA sequence: TGTGCCAGCAGCTTGTGGACAGGCTGGGATTTCTTACACTATGGCTACACCTTC. Translated, it gives CASSLWTGWDFLHYGYTF.

This clone was counted only a few times. CDR3 amino acids: CASTGRQGGNEQFF. CDR3 in DNA: TGTGCCAGCACCGGAAGACAGGGGGGCAATGAGCAGTTCTTC. V is TRBV2 and J is TRBJ2-1; 9 nucleotides match TRBD1. The CDR3 length is 14 residues. V shed 7 bases and J 6 bases; nucleotides not matched to a gene: 7. CDR1 SNHLY and CDR2 FYNNEI come from the germline V gene.

The gene calls are TRBV19 and TRBJ1-5; weak D call: TRBD1 (5 bases). Trimming cost V 6 bases and J 3 bases, with 9 bases left between them. Germline assignment: CDR1 LNHDA and CDR2 SQIVND (reference sequence). The CDR3 loop spans 13 amino acids. The CDR3 reads CASRDRYNQPQHF. The CDR3 coding sequence is TGTGCCAGTAGAGACAGATACAATCAGCCCCAGCATTTT.

The rearrangement links TRBV21-1 to TRBJ1-6; the table's D call, TRBD1, has no DNA check behind it. TRBV21-1 is an annotated pseudogene. The CDR3 sequence is 13 residues long. CDR3 protein: CAGRRQVNSPLHF. CDR3 DNA: TGTGCCGGCCGGCGACAGGTTAATTCACCCCTCCACTTT.

This clone occurred once. This chain connects TRBV4-1 to TRBJ1-2; D ambiguous. The V gene's germline CDR1 is MGHRA and CDR2 YSYEKL. Trimming stripped 2 bases from V and 2 bases from J, with 9 bases between. This CDR3 spans 14 amino acids. CDR3 region: CASSQPSENYGYTF. The DNA of the CDR3 is TGCGCCAGCAGCCAACCAAGCGAAAACTATGGCTACACCTTC.

The CDR3 protein is CASSTAGSAGELFF. The CDR3 DNA follows: TGTGCCAGCAGCACAGCGGGTTCGGCCGGGGAGCTGTTTTTT. V is TRBV5-4 and J is TRBJ2-2; tentatively, D is TRBD2 (6 bases). The CDR3 length is 14 residues. CDR1 is SGHNT, CDR2 YYREEE, per germline (reference sequence). Trimming took off 4 bases at V and 6 bases at J, with 13 bases between the two ends.

The genes are TRBV11-2 and TRBJ1-5; D uncertain. V dropped 4 bases and J dropped 5 bases, with 12 bases sitting between them. The CDR3 loop spans 14 amino acids. Germline V CDR1 and CDR2: SGHAT, FQNNGV. CDR3 in amino acids: CASSSTREDQPQHF. The CDR3 DNA reads as TGTGCCAGCAGCTCGACAAGGGAGGATCAGCCCCAGCATTTT.

Of note for this clone: Other DNA sequences in the same sample also yield this CDR3. V is TRBV20-1 and J is TRBJ2-5; tentatively, D is TRBD1 (5 bases). V shed 2 bases and J shed 4 bases, with 5 bases lying between them. The CDR3 contains 11 residues. Germline V gene lookup returns CDR1 DFQATT and CDR2 SNEGSKA (reference sequence). In DNA form, the CDR3 reads TGCAGTGCTAGACAGGGAGAGACCCAGTACTTC. Translated: CSARQGETQYF.

V is TRBV11-2 and J is TRBJ2-2; TRBD1 matches 9 bases. Germline V gene lookup returns CDR1 SGHAT and CDR2 FQNNGV. This CDR3 is 16 amino acids long. V was clipped by 5 bases and J by 5 bases; unmatched bases: 9. CDR3 sequence: CASSNNLGQGTGELFF. CDR3 coding DNA: TGTGCCAGCAGCAATAACCTGGGACAGGGAACCGGGGAGCTGTTTTTT.